Presented here are 4 T cell receptor beta chains from one specimen sequenced in a study of cytomegalovirus exposure and HLA in healthy donors. The table came from immunoSEQ multiplex PCR; TCRdb's copy has only in-frame clones and leaves some out. The sample lists 100,000 to 150,000 clones; 89% were seen once. Specimen: PBMCs. These receptors came from a woman under 30 in good health and CMV-seronegative.

V and J are TRBV6-5 and TRBJ2-2; D gene uncertain. The CDR3 runs 15 residues. The V and J ends lost 2 bases and 0 bases respectively, with 7 bases between them. The germline CDR1 and CDR2 sequences are MNHEY and SVGAGI. CDR3 in DNA: TGTGCCAGCAGTTACAGAACAGCGAACACCGGGGAGCTGTTTTTT. This sequence encodes CASSYRTANTGELFF.

This clone was picked up one time. The chain recombines TRBV6-4 with TRBJ2-1; 9 nucleotides match TRBD2. The trim removed 0 bases at V and 8 bases at J, leaving 5 bases unmatched. The V gene's germline CDR1 is MRHNA and CDR2 SNTAGT. This CDR3 contains 15 residues. The CDR3: CASSDSGGGADEQFF. For the CDR3, the DNA is TGTGCCAGCAGTGACTCAGGCGGGGGGGCGGATGAGCAGTTCTTC.

The chain is built from TRBV19 and TRBJ1-2, with TRBD1 identical over 7 bases. Germline trimming cut 4 bases from V and 4 bases from J; bases unmatched to any gene: 9. Germline loops: CDR1 LNHDA, CDR2 SQIVND (reference sequence). This CDR3 is built from 15 residues. CDR3 in amino acids: CASSRSTGSGYGYTF. DNA for the CDR3: TGTGCCAGTAGTAGATCGACAGGGTCGGGCTATGGCTACACCTTC.

This chain's CDR3 is CASSAGWKAFF. As DNA, the CDR3 is TGTGCCAGCAGTGCCGGGTGGAAGGCTTTCTTT. The chain recombines TRBV25-1 with TRBJ1-1; the D is unclear. V lost 4 bases and J lost 11, with 11 bases in between. This CDR3 has 11 residues. Germline loops: CDR1 MGHDK, CDR2 SYGVNS.